The T cell receptor (beta chain) described here comes from a study of blood T cell repertoires in COVID-19 (dated by TCRdb to the early 2020s). Study-wide context: Samples from collaborators originated in the United States, Italy and Spain and spanned both the acute and convalescent phases of COVID-19. Where available, HLA class I and class II types were taken from metadata supplied by the sample provider and were not determined by assay-based typing. A freely available public database, intended as a resource for researchers studying the immune response to SARS-CoV-2, is where the repertoires were released. Subjects who had been exposed to COVID-19, were actively infected with it, or had recovered from it provided the deeply sampled blood TCRbeta repertoires that made up the dataset. The prospective study material was composed of cDNA or gDNA derived from T cells, B-cell-depleted T cells, or PBMCs. A de-identified subject ID, COVID-19 status, age in years and sex were almost always included in the sample metadata. Samples came from the ongoing ImmuneRACE study (first 160 participants) plus 1,254 subjects from 6 global collaborators.

One collaborating source in Seattle enrolled patients while the patients were actively infected and followed the patients over time throughout the course of disease. Each collaborating institution followed its own protocols to collect whole blood in K2EDTA tubes. Collaborator samples were shipped for TCRbeta analysis as frozen whole blood, isolated PBMCs, or DNA extracted from either sample type. TCRbeta CDR3 regions were amplified from genomic DNA by means of the immunoSEQ Assay, a bias-controlled multiplex PCR. As for the original processing: Within the assay, amplification of reference gene primers was used to estimate how many nucleated cells each sample contained. To quantify the absolute abundance of each unique TCRbeta CDR3 rearrangement, sequence reads were collapsed and filtered. For each sample, productive Simpson clonality was calculated as the square root of Simpson's diversity index over productive rearrangements. TCRdb limited this immuneACCESS table to in-frame rearrangements with V and J called. A share of clones is missing; checked studies link under half to unresolved V genes, and the rest is unexplained. That table supplies the V and J calls and clone size; D and trimming were determined from the DNA. This sample holds under 250,000 clones; roughly 85% were observed only once. Clones ranked in the top ten supply 5.1% of the sample.

Trimming costs V 11 bases and J 4 bases, and their ends lie 12 bases apart. The CDR3 sequence holds 13 residues, the cysteine and phenylalanine included. Of all the DNA, just the CDR3 is kept, 39 bases in frame from base 1. CDR1 and CDR2, looked up from the germline V gene (reference sequence), are SEHNR and FQNEAQ. Concerning this clone: Its antigen is not yet known. No base qualities exist here, and no much larger clone lies one base off it.

Beyond this particular receptor, the publication reports: The quantity of clinical and demographic metadata differed by source and by participant and was supplied without curation.

Rearrangement joined TRBV7-9 to TRBJ2-6; a confident D gene designation cannot be given. Sequencing was carried out using peripheral blood. The TCR sequence derives from a man aged 45-60 years with COVID-19, enrolled during active disease. The CDR3 is CAPNRVGANVLTF. In nucleotide form, the sequence is TGTGCCCCTAATCGAGTGGGGGCCAACGTCCTGACTTTC.